These 7 T cell receptor beta chains share one sample of origin, sequenced in a study of shared clonotypes between healthy human individuals. Profiling relied on immunoSEQ multiplex PCR, and the TCRdb table lists in-frame clones only, not all of them. This table holds about 2.1 million clones, about 94% found once. CD45RO-negative, CCR7-positively selected cells formed the naive CD8 fraction, excluding terminally differentiated effector memory CD45RA+ cells. Sequenced: naive CD8+ T cells from PBMCs. Source of these receptors: a man in his late teens or twenties in good health. Some clones in this sample may be carry-over from other donors' samples.

The J gene is TRBJ2-5, the V gene TRBV25-1, with TRBD1 matching 10 bases. The CDR3 is 14 residues long. V dropped 7 bases and J dropped 3; count of bases not matched to a gene: 5. Germline CDR1 is MGHDK and CDR2 is SYGVNS. Here the CDR3 DNA reads TGTGCCAGCACCACCGGACAGGGGGAAGAGACCCAGTACTTC. Amino acid sequence: CASTTGQGEETQYF.

This clone was observed a single time. The chain carries TRBV27 and TRBJ2-1; D gene unclear. V dropped 5 bases and J dropped 0 bases, with 11 bases sitting between them. The CDR3 loop spans 15 amino acids. From germline, CDR1 is MNHEY and CDR2 SMNVEV (reference sequence). CDR3 bases: TGTGCCAGCAGTGCTTGGATCAGCTCCTACAATGAGCAGTTCTTC. Translated, it gives CASSAWISSYNEQFF.

This rearrangement joins TRBV7-6 to TRBJ2-7; 10 bases fit TRBD1. The J segment lost 2 bases and the V segment lost 5 bases, leaving 9 bases of the junction unmatched. CDR3 length: 16 amino acids. CDR1 is SGHVS, CDR2 FNYEAQ, per germline. CDR3 sequence (DNA): TGTGCCAGCAGCCCAGCTGGGGACAGGGGCCCCTACGAGCAGTACTTC. The encoded protein is CASSPAGDRGPYEQYF.

The rearrangement links TRBV11-2 to TRBJ1-1; D not resolved. In germline, CDR1 is SGHAT, CDR2 FQNNGV. Trimming pared 2 bases from V and 11 bases from J, leaving 18 bases between. CDR3 length equals 14 residues. CDR3: CASSLFGSRELAFF. The DNA for the CDR3 is TGTGCCAGCAGCTTATTTGGCTCTCGGGAATTGGCTTTCTTT.

The chain recombines TRBV29-1 with TRBJ1-1; possibly TRBD1 for D (6 bases). The length of the CDR3 is 12 residues. V was shortened by 4 bases and J by 6 bases, with 12 bases between the two germline ends. Germline CDR1 reads SQVTM; CDR2 reads ANQGSEA. The DNA for the CDR3 is TGCAGCGTTGTGGGGGAGGGGGCTGAAGCTTTCTTT. It encodes CSVVGEGAEAFF.

The chain uses TRBV29-1 and TRBJ2-2, with D unclear. Germline V gene lookup returns CDR1 SQVTM and CDR2 ANQGSEA. CDR3 length: 11 residues. Deletions cut 7 bases from V and 11 bases from J, with 14 bases between. The CDR3 sequence: CSALTPPELFF. For the CDR3, the DNA is TGCAGCGCATTGACACCTCCAGAGCTGTTTTTT.

V is TRBV7-6 and J is TRBJ2-1; 13 nucleotides align to TRBD2. The V gene end was trimmed by 1 base and the J gene end by 5 bases; junction bases not matched to a gene: 5. Germline values: CDR1 SGHVS, CDR2 FNYEAQ. This CDR3 has 17 residues. CDR3 DNA sequence: TGTGCCAGCAGCTTAGTCCAGGGACTAGCGGGAAACAATGAGCAGTTCTTC. This translates into CASSLVQGLAGNNEQFF.